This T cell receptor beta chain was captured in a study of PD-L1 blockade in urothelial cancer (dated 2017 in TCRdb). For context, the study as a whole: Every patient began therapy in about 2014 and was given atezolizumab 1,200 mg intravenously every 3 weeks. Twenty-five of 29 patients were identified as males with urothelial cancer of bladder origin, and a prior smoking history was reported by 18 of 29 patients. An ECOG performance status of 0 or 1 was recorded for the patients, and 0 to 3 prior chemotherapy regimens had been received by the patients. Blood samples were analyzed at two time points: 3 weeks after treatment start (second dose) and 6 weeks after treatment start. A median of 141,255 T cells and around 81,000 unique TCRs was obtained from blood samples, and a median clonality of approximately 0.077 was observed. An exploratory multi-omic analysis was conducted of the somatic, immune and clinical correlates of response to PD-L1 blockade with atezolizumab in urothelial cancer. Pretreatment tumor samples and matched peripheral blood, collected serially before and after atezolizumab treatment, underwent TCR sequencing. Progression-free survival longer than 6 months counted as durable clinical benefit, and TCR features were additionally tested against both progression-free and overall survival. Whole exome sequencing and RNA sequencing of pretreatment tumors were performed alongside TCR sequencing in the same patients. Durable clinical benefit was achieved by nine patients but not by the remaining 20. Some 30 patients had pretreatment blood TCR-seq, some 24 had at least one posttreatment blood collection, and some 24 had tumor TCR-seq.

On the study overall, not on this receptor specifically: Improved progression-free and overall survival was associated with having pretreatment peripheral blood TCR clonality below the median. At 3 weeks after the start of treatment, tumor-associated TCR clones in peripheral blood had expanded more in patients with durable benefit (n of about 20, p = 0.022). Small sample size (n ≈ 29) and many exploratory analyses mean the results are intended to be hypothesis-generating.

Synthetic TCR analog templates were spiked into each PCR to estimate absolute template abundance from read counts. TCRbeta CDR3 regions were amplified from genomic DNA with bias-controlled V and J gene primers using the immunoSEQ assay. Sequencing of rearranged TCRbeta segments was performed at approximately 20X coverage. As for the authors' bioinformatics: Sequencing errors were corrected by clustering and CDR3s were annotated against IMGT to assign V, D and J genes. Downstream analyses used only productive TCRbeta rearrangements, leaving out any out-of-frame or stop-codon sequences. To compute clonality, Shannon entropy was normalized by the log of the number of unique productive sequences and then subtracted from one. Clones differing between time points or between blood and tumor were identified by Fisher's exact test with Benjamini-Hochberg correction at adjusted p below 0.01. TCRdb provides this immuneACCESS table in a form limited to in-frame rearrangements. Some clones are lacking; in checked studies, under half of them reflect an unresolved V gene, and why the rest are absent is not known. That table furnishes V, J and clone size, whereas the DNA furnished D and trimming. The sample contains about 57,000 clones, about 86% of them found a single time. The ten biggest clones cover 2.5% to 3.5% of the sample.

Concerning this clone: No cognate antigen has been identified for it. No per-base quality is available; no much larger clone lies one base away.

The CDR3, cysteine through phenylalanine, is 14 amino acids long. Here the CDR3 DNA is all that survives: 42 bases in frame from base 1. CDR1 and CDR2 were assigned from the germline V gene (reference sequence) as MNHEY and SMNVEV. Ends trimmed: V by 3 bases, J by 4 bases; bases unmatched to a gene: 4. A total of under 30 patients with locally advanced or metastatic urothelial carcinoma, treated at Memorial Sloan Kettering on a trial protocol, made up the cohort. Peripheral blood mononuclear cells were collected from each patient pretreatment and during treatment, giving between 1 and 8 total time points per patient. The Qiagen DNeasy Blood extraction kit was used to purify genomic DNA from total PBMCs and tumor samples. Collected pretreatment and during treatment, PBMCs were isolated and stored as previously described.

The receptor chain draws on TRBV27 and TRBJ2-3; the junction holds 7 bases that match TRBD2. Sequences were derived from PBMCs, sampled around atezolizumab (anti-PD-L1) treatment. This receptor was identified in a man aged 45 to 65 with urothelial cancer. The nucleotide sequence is TGTGCCAGCAGTTTCGGCGGGAGCCCAGATACGCAGTATTTT. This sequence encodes CASSFGGSPDTQYF.